The clone carrying this T cell receptor (beta chain) has ten or more counts. No antigen is known for it. The method was immunoSEQ multiplex PCR; TCRdb's version includes in-frame clones alone and lacks a portion of them. This table holds approximately 350,000 clones, over 60% found once. Cryopreserved PBMCs were the source of approximately 2 micrograms of genomic DNA, which went to TCR beta libraries. The sample is drawn from a study of cytotoxic CD8 clonotypes in ibrutinib-treated CLL. Looking at the study overall: Samples averaged approximately 260,000 productive templates and approximately 100,000 productive rearrangements.

Overall study findings and caveats: Public clonotypes proved infrequent, and on treatment they shrank or remained steady. In comparison with age-matched healthy donors, baseline clonality was higher and tracked circulating CD8+ T-cell counts.

Germline lookup yields CDR1 SEHNR and CDR2 FQNEAQ (reference sequence). The CDR3 covers 14 residues. Trimming shortened V by 1 base and J by 8 bases, and 9 bases separated the two germline ends. This clonotype was obtained from a human donor with chronic lymphocytic leukemia. This rearrangement joins TRBV7-9 to TRBJ1-6; maybe TRBD1 (5 bases). The source material was PBMCs, sampled after 36 months of ibrutinib treatment. CDR3 sequence reads: CASSLVGVHSPLHF. Here the CDR3 DNA reads TGTGCCAGCAGCTTAGTAGGGGTTCATTCACCCCTCCACTTT. Based on the CDR3 plus reference TRBV7-9 and TRBJ1-6, the full variable domain is DTGVSQNPRHKITKRGQNVTFRCDPISEHNRLYWYRQTLGQGPEFLTYFQNEAQLEKSRLLSDRFSAERPKGSFSTLEIQRTEQGDSAMYLCASSLVGVHSPLHFGNGTRLTVT.